This paragraph covers one T cell receptor (beta chain) sequence. No antigen is known for it. The primer mix had 60 Vbeta and 13 Jbeta primers. Clones were sequenced by immunoSEQ multiplex PCR, and TCRdb holds only the in-frame ones, with some missing. This repertoire shows about 130,000 clones, 75% to 90% found once; its top ten account for under 8.5%. The sample comes from a study of cytomegalovirus exposure and HLA in healthy donors. Points from the study as a whole: In a later analysis, TCR association rates varied by HLA locus: DRB1 most, HLA-C fewest.

Looked up from germline, CDR1 is SGHRS and CDR2 is YFSETQ. Trimming removed 5 bases at V and 6 bases at J, with 18 bases between. The CDR3 is 16 amino acids. The rearrangement joins TRBV5-1 to TRBJ1-6; maybe TRBD1 (5 bases). This TCR derives from a woman aged 30 to 39 in good health and CMV-seropositive. The sample comprised PBMCs. In DNA, the CDR3 is TGCGCCAGCAGAAACGGCCCCCAGGGCGGTAATTCACCCCTCCACTTT. Translating gives CASRNGPQGGNSPLHF.